This TCR beta chain was obtained from a study of blood T cell repertoires in COVID-19. Study details: Acute and convalescent COVID-19 specimens originated in the United States, Italy and Spain.

V lost 5 bases to trimming and J lost 2 bases; unmatched junction nucleotides: 6. Germline V gives CDR1 MDHEN, CDR2 SYDVKM. CDR3 length: 14 residues. The data were produced by immunoSEQ multiplex PCR, yet TCRdb's version contains in-frame clones alone and is incomplete. The profile covers roughly 110,000 clones, with around 85% appearing a single time and under 2% taken by the ten largest. The sample consisted of peripheral blood. The chain joins TRBV28 to TRBJ2-7; TRBD2 agrees at 7 bases. This TCR came from a man aged 50 to 59 with acute or convalescent COVID-19. The CDR3 loop reads CASSPGLVPYEQYF. The CDR3 DNA follows: TGTGCCAGCAGTCCCGGACTAGTCCCCTACGAGCAGTACTTC. Drawing the rest from reference TRBV28 and TRBJ2-7, the complete variable domain is DVKVTQSSRYLVKRTGEKVFLECVQDMDHENMFWYRQDPGLGLRLIYFSYDVKMKEKGDIPEGYSVSREKKERFSLILESASTNQTSMYLCASSPGLVPYEQYFGPGTRLTVT.